This TCR beta chain originates from a study of beta chain features in type 1 diabetes. Expressed TCRB transcripts got sequenced, as all isolated RNA was reverse transcribed. Produced via immunoSEQ multiplex PCR; TCRdb's table is partial and in-frame only. The repertoire holds 600,000 to 750,000 clones, with around 12% as singletons. In this sample, this clone turned up a few times. Its antigen is not identified. Using CD45RO/CCR7/CD25/CD127/CD95/CD27, CD4+ naive, central memory, regulatory and stem cell-like memory cells were sorted. Points from the study as a whole: A moderate, significant TCRB CDR3 shortening appeared in type 1 diabetes across four CD4+ subsets. Relative to healthy donors, patients appeared to have naive, central memory and Treg TCRB repertoires that were more similar.

Sequences were obtained from naive CD4+ T cells from blood. The clonotype was recovered from a man between 25 and 39 years old with type 1 diabetes.

In DNA form, the CDR3 reads TGTGCCTGGAGTCTCGATTCAGGGGGCCGGGGCTACACCTTC. It encodes CAWSLDSGGRGYTF. The V and J genes are TRBV30 and TRBJ1-2; 8 bases agree with TRBD1. The CDR3 sequence is 14 residues long. V gave up 2 bases and J gave up 8 bases; unmatched junction bases: 10. Looked up from germline, CDR1 is GTSNPN and CDR2 is SVGIG (reference sequence). The full variable domain, with the rest looked up from reference TRBV30 and TRBJ1-2, is SQTIHQWPATLVQPVGSPLSLECTVEGTSNPNLYWYRQAAGRGLQLLFYSVGIGQISSEVPQNLSASRPQDRQFILSSKKLLLSDSGFYLCAWSLDSGGRGYTFGSGTRLTVV.